This TCR beta chain emerged from a study of patients and donors after allogeneic stem cell transplantation. Germline V gene data show CDR1 as SGHTA and CDR2 as FQGNSA. The ends were cut back, 5 bases at V and 2 bases at J, with 18 bases in the middle. This CDR3 spans 16 amino acids. Ten or more counts support this clonotype. Using its own MiXCR run on the RT-PCR reads, TCRdb lists one record per CDR3 protein. The sample contains about 160,000 distinct CDR3 sequences, about 29% of which appear only once. Sequencing was performed on blood, either unsorted or a sorted T cell fraction (not recorded which). The rearrangement joins TRBV7-2 to TRBJ1-2; no firm D call. This TCR came from a human donor who was either an allogeneic HSCT recipient or a stem cell or donor lymphocyte infusion donor (not recorded which). It is not recorded whose cells these are; they may come from a transplant donor. For the CDR3, the DNA is TGTGCCAGCAGCCAGAATTCCGGGCGTACGAACTATGGCTACACCTTC. It codes for CASSQNSGRTNYGYTF.